This T cell receptor (beta chain) was identified in a study of T cell responses to AZD1222 COVID-19 vaccine. This CDR3 contains 13 residues. Trimming took 2 bases from V and 16 from J, leaving 18 bases between them. Germline assignment: CDR1 MGHDK and CDR2 SYGVNS. Measured with immunoSEQ multiplex PCR; TCRdb has only the in-frame clones, and not every one. Here the sample spans 90,000 to 120,000 clones, under 95% being singletons. Study findings and constraints: The span of vaccine-associated CD4 TCRs extended across spike, with dominance at 160-218 and 743-854.

As concerns this clone: Antigen unknown.

This chain links TRBV25-1 with TRBJ2-1; D is unclear. The receptor comes from an adult in good health. The material sequenced was peripheral blood, taken on day 0 of AZD1222 vaccination. DNA of the CDR3: TGTGCCAGCAGTGAACCTTTCATTGATAAGCCCTTCTTC. This encodes CASSEPFIDKPFF.